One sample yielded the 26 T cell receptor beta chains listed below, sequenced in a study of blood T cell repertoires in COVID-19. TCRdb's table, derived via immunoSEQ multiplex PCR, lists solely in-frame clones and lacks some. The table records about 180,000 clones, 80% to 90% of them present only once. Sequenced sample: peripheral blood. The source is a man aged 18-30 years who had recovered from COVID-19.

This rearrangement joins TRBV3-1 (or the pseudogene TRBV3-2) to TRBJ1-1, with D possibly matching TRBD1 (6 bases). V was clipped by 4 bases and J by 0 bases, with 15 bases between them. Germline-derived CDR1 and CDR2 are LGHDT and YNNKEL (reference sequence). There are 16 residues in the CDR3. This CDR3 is CASSPQGGLMNTEAFF. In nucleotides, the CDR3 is TGTGCCAGCAGCCCACAAGGGGGTCTTATGAACACTGAAGCTTTCTTT.

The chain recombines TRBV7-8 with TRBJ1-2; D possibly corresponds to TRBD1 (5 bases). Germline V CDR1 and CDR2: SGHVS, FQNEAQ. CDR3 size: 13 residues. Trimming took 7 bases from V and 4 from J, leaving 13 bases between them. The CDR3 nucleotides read TGTGCCAGCACCCTCGGGGGGGGCTATGGCTACACCTTC. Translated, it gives CASTLGGGYGYTF.

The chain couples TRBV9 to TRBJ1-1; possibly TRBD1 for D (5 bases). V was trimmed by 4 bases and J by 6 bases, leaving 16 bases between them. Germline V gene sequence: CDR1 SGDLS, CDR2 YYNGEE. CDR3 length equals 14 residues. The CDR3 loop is CASSPQATGAEAFF. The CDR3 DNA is TGTGCCAGCAGCCCTCAAGCCACGGGGGCTGAAGCTTTCTTT.

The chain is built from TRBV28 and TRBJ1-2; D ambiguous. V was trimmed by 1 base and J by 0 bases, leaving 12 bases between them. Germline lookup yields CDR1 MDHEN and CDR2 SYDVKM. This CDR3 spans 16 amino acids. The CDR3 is CASSLSSRLANYGYTF. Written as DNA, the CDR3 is TGTGCCAGCAGTTTATCATCCCGGTTAGCTAACTATGGCTACACCTTC.

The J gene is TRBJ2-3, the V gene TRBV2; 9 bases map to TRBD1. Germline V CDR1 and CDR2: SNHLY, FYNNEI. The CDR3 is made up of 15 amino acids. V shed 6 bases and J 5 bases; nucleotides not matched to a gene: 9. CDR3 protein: CASSRQGVGGDTQYF. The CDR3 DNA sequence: TGTGCCAGCAGCAGACAGGGGGTAGGGGGAGATACGCAGTATTTT.

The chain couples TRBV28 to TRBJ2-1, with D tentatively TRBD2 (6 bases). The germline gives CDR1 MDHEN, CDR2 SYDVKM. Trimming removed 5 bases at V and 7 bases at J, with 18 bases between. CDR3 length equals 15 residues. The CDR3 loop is CASSILRGAGNEQFF. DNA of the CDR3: TGTGCCAGCAGTATCCTCCGGGGCGCGGGGAATGAGCAGTTCTTC. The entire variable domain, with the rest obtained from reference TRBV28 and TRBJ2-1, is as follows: DVKVTQSSRYLVKRTGEKVFLECVQDMDHENMFWYRQDPGLGLRLIYFSYDVKMKEKGDIPEGYSVSREKKERFSLILESASTNQTSMYLCASSILRGAGNEQFFGPGTRLTVL.

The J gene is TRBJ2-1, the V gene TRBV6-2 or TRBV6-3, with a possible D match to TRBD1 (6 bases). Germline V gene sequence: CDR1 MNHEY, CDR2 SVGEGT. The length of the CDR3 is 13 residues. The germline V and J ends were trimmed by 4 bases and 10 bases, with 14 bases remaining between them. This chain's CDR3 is CASSFQGSREQFF. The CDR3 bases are TGTGCCAGCAGTTTTCAGGGGTCGAGGGAGCAGTTCTTC.

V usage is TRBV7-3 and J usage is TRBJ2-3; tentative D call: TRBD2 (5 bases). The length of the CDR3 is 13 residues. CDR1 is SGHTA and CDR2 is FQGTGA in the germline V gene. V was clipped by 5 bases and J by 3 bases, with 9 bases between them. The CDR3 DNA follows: TGTGCCAGCAGCCCGGGAAGAACAGATACGCAGTATTTT. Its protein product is CASSPGRTDTQYF. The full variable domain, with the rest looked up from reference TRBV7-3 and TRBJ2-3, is GAGVSQTPSNKVTEKGKYVELRCDPISGHTALYWYRQSLGQGPEFLIYFQGTGAADDSGLPNDRFFAVRPEGSVSTLKIQRTERGDSAVYLCASSPGRTDTQYFGPGTRLTVL.

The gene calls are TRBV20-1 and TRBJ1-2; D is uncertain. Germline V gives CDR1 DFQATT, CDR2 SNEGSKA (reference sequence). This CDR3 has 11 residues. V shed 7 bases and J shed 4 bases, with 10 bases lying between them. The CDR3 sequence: CSVQAGYGYTF. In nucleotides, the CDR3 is TGCAGTGTCCAGGCGGGCTATGGCTACACCTTC.

CDR3 sequence (DNA): TGTGCCAGCTCGCTAATTACAGGGGGCCTAGGCCAAGAGACCCAGTACTTC. It yields the protein CASSLITGGLGQETQYF. The chain links TRBV18 to TRBJ2-5; the match to TRBD1 covers 9 bases. The CDR3 has 17 amino acids. Germline assignment: CDR1 KGHSH and CDR2 LQKENI. The V segment lost 6 bases and the J segment 1 base; nucleotides outside the gene matches: 12.

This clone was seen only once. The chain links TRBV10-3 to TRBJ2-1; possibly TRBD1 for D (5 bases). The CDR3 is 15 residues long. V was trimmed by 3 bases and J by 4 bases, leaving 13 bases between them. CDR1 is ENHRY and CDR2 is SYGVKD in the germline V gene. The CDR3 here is CAISEARQPYNEQFF. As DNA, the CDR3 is TGTGCCATCAGTGAAGCGAGACAGCCATACAATGAGCAGTTCTTC.

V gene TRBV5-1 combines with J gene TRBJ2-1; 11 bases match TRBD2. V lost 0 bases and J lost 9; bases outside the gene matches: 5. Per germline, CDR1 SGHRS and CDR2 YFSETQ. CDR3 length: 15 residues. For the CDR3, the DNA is TGCGCCAGCAGCTTGGAACTAGCGGGAGCTTTTGAGCAGTTCTTC. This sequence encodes CASSLELAGAFEQFF.

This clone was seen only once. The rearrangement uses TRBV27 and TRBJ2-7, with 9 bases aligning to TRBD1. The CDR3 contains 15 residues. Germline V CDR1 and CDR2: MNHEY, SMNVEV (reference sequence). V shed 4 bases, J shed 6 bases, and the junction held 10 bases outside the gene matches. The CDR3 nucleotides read TGTGCCAGCAGTTCAAATACCGGGACAGGGACCGAGCAGTACTTC. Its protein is CASSSNTGTGTEQYF.

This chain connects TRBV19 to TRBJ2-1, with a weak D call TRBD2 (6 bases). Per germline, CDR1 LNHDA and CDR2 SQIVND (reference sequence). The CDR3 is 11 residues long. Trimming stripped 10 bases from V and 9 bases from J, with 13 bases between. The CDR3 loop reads CATSGGGEQFF. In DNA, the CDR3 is TGTGCCACATCCGGGGGTGGTGAGCAGTTCTTC.

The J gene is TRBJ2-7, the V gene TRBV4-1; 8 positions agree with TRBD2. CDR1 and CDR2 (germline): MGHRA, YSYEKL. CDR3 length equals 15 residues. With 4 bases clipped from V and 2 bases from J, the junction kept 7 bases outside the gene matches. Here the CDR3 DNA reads TGCGCCAGCAGCCTTTCCGTGGGACTAGCCTACGAGCAGTACTTC. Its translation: CASSLSVGLAYEQYF.

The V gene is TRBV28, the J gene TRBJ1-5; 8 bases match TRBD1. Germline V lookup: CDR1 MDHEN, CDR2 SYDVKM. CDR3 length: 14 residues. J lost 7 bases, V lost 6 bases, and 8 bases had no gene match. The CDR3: CASRPDRGGQPQHF. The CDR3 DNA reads TGTGCCAGCAGACCCGACAGGGGCGGACAGCCCCAGCATTTT.

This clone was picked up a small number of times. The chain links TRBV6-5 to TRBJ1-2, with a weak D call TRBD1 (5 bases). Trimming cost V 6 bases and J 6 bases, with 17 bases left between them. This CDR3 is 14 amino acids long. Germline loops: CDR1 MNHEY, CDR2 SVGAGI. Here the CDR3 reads CASSRTRGVDGYTF. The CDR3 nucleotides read TGTGCCAGCAGCAGAACTCGGGGGGTGGATGGCTACACCTTC.

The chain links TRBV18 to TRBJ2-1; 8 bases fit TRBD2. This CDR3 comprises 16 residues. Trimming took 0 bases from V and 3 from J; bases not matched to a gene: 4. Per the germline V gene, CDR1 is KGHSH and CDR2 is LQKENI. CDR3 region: CASSPPSGSFYNEQFF. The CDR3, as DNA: TGTGCCAGCTCACCACCGAGCGGGAGCTTCTACAATGAGCAGTTCTTC.

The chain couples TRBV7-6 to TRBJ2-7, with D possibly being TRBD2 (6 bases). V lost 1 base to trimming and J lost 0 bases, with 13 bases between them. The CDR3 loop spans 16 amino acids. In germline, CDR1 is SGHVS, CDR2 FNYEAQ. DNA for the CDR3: TGTGCCAGCAGCTTAGGTGACGGGGGAGCCTCCTACGAGCAGTACTTC. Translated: CASSLGDGGASYEQYF.

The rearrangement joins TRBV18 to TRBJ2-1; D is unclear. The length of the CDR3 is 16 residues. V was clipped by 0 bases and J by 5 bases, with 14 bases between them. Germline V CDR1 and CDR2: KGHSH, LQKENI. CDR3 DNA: TGTGCCAGCTCACCACCCCTAGTCTCCGTCAACAATGAGCAGTTCTTC. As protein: CASSPPLVSVNNEQFF.

The CDR3 reads CASSFGLAGEVGNQYF. The CDR3 DNA sequence: TGTGCCAGCAGCTTCGGTCTAGCAGGGGAAGTTGGAAACCAGTACTTC. The rearrangement links TRBV5-4 to TRBJ2-4, with D maybe TRBD1 (6 bases). CDR3 length: 16 residues. Trimming shortened V by 2 bases and J by 13 bases, and 25 bases separated the two germline ends. The V gene's germline CDR1 is SGHNT and CDR2 YYREEE (reference sequence).

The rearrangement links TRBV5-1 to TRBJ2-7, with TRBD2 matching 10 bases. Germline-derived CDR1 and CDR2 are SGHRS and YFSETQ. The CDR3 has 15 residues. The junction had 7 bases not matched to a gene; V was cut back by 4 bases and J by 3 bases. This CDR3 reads CASSQGLATVYEQYF. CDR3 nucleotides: TGCGCCAGCAGCCAGGGACTAGCGACCGTCTACGAGCAGTACTTC.

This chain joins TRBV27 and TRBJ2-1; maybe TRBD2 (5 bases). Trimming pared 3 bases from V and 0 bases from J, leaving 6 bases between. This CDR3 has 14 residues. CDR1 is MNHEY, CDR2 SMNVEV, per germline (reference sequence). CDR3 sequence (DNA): TGTGCCAGCAGTTTCCTAGCCTCCTACAATGAGCAGTTCTTC. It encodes CASSFLASYNEQFF.

The CDR3 DNA follows: TGTGCCACCAGCAGGGACCCGGGGGAAAAACTGTTTTTT. Translation gives CATSRDPGEKLFF. The chain uses TRBV15 and TRBJ1-4, with D hard to call. This CDR3 comprises 13 residues. The V and J ends lost 3 bases and 8 bases respectively, with 10 bases between them. Germline-derived CDR1 and CDR2 are LNHNV and YYDKDF (reference sequence). The full variable domain, with the rest looked up from reference TRBV15 and TRBJ1-4, is DAMVIQNPRYQVTQFGKPVTLSCSQTLNHNVMYWYQQKSSQAPKLLFHYYDKDFNNEADTPDNFQSRRPNTSFCFLDIRSPGLGDTAMYLCATSRDPGEKLFFGSGTQLSVL.

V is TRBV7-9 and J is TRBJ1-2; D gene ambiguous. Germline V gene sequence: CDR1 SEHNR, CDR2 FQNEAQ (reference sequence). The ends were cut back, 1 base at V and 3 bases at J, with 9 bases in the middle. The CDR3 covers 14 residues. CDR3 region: CASSLEAGHYGYTF. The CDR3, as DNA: TGTGCCAGCAGCTTAGAAGCAGGTCACTATGGCTACACCTTC.

The CDR3 nucleotides are TGTGCCAGTGGCATGGGAGGGAACACCATATATTTT. Protein: CASGMGGNTIYF. The chain has TRBV12-3 or TRBV12-4 and TRBJ1-3; D uncertain. CDR3 length: 12 residues. V lost 9 bases and J 7 bases, leaving 13 bases between the germline ends.